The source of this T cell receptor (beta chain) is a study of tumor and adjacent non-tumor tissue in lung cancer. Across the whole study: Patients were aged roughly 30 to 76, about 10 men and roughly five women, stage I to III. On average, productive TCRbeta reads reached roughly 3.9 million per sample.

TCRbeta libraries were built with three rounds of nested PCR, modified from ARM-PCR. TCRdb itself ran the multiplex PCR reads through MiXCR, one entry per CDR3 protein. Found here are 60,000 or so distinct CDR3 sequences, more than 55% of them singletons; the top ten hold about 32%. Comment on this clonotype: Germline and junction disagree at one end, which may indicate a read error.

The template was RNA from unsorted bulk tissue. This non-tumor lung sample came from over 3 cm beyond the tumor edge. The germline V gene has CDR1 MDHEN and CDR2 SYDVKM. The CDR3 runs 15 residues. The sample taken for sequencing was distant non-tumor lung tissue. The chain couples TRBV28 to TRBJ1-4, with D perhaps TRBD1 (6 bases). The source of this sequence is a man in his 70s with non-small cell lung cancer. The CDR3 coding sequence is TGTGCCGGCAGTTTATCTTCCGGGGGCAATGAAAAACTGTTTTTT. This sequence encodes CAGSLSSGGNEKLFF.